This T cell receptor (beta chain) derives from a study of cytomegalovirus exposure and HLA in healthy donors. Study information: Prior work identified 120 million or so unique TCR beta sequences in 150 million to 200 million T cells.

PCR primers comprised 60 Vbeta and 13 Jbeta primers. Profiling relied on immunoSEQ multiplex PCR, and the TCRdb table lists in-frame clones only, not all of them. This table has 95,000 to 150,000 clones, around 78% appearing once. Whole-study findings and limits: TCR sequences were mostly rare, though some public TCRs occurred in many donors. The authors listed around 150 TCR beta chains as cytomegalovirus-associated. Versus the roughly 670-donor mean, an Asian-associated ancestry cluster reportedly showed fewer N-insertions in a later analysis.

Concerning this clone: The antigen is unknown.

The CDR3 has 15 residues. Per the germline V gene, CDR1 is LGHNA and CDR2 is YNFKEQ. Deletions cut 5 bases from V and 7 bases from J, with 17 bases between. The source is a man aged 50 to 59 in good health and CMV-seronegative. V gene TRBV4-2 combines with J gene TRBJ2-2; D perhaps matches TRBD2 (6 bases). What was sequenced was PBMCs. The CDR3: CASSFPPGTHGELFF. CDR3 DNA: TGTGCCAGCAGCTTTCCACCCGGGACTCACGGGGAGCTGTTTTTT.